This T cell receptor beta chain was obtained from a study of radiotherapy plus CTLA-4 blockade in lung cancer. The overall study: The study recorded objective responses in about 18% of patients and disease control in 31%. Study-level points and caveats: After treatment with radiotherapy plus ipilimumab, TCR clones that came from the tumor expanded in blood. Early blood T cell clone dynamics, with interferon-beta, were reported to best predict response.

Focal radiation and CTLA-4 blockade (ipilimumab) were tested in chemo-refractory metastatic non-small-cell lung cancer patients. Sequencing was performed with immunoSEQ multiplex PCR; in TCRdb, only in-frame clones are kept and a portion is missing. The sample includes around 91,000 clones, around 88% of them seen just once. As concerns this clone: Its antigen is as yet unknown.

Sequenced here: peripheral blood, sampled from a patient treated with radiotherapy plus ipilimumab. This clonotype originated in a human donor with non-small cell lung cancer that progressed on radiotherapy plus ipilimumab.

The CDR3 coding sequence is TGTGCCAGTTCCGGACAGGGGGGGGAGACCCAGTACTTC. Translation gives CASSGQGGETQYF. This chain joins TRBV19 and TRBJ2-5, with 10 nucleotides matching TRBD1. This CDR3 spans 13 amino acids. With 8 bases clipped from V and 5 bases from J, the junction kept 5 bases outside the gene matches. Per the germline V gene, CDR1 is LNHDA and CDR2 is SQIVND (reference sequence).